This entry lists 28 T cell receptor beta chains sequenced from one sample in a study of blood T cells in healthy people across ages. The authors ran a second PCR of about 6 to 11 cycles using a sample-barcoded 5' primer and a J-beta primer mix. TCRdb reanalysed the 5' RACE reads using MiXCR and keeps one entry per CDR3 protein. The sample records about 680,000 distinct CDR3 sequences, more than 40% being singletons. The material sequenced was blood. The receptor source for this set is a woman aged 55-70 years in good health.

The genes are TRBV20-1 and TRBJ1-1; no definite D call. Per the germline V gene, CDR1 is DFQATT and CDR2 is SNEGSKA (reference sequence). V was trimmed by 0 bases and J by 1 base, leaving 18 bases between them. The CDR3 loop spans 17 amino acids. CDR3 sequence reads: CSARDHRGKQPNTEAFF. The CDR3 nucleotides read TGCAGTGCTAGAGATCACCGCGGCAAGCAACCGAACACTGAAGCTTTCTTT.

This clonotype was detected only a few times. In DNA form, the CDR3 reads TGTGCTAGTGGACTTCAACCGAGGGAGCAGTACTTC. It yields the protein CASGLQPREQYF. This chain connects TRBV12-5 to TRBJ2-5, with D perhaps TRBD2 (5 bases). The V end was cut by 6 bases, the J end by 11 bases, with 16 bases between. The CDR3 consists of 12 residues. Germline assignment: CDR1 LGHNT and CDR2 FRNRAP. The full variable domain, its missing parts supplied by reference TRBV12-5 and TRBJ2-5, is DARVTQTPRHKVTEMGQEVTMRCQPILGHNTVFWYRQTMMQGLELLAYFRNRAPLDDSGMPKDRFSAEMPDATLATLKIQPSEPRDSAVYFCASGLQPREQYFGPGTRLLVL.

For this clonotype: A read error may produce the germline difference seen at one junction end. V gene TRBV29-1 combines with J gene TRBJ1-5; D remains unclear. Looked up from germline, CDR1 is SQVTM and CDR2 is ANQGSEA. This CDR3 has 12 residues. Here the CDR3 DNA reads TGCAGTGTTGGAGGCTTTAATCAGCCCCAGCATTTT. This encodes CSVGGFNQPQHF.

The chain carries TRBV20-1 and TRBJ2-7; D unresolved. The DNA end is a closer match to TRBJ2-5, so the J assignment may be wrong. Germline V gene lookup returns CDR1 DFQATT and CDR2 SNEGSKA (reference sequence). There are 13 residues in the CDR3. The CDR3 DNA follows: TGCAGTGCTAGGAGCGATTTCCCCGAGACCCAGTACTTC. It is translated as CSARSDFPETQYF.

The V and J genes are TRBV6-5 and TRBJ1-1, with D possibly being TRBD1 (5 bases). Germline V gives CDR1 MNHEY, CDR2 SVGAGI. This CDR3 is built from 16 residues. With 2 bases removed from V and 0 bases from J, the gap between germline ends came to 13 bases. In DNA, the CDR3 is TGTGCCAGCAGTTACCCCCGGGGGAACATGAACACTGAAGCTTTCTTT. This gives the protein CASSYPRGNMNTEAFF.

J is TRBJ1-3 and V is TRBV28; D remains ambiguous. Trimming shortened V by 4 bases and J by 0 bases, and 10 bases separated the two germline ends. The CDR3 loop spans 15 amino acids. Germline CDR1 reads MDHEN; CDR2 reads SYDVKM. The chain's CDR3 is CASSSSRVSGNTIYF. The CDR3 nucleotides are TGTGCCAGCAGTTCAAGTAGAGTCTCTGGAAACACCATATATTTT.

CDR3 DNA sequence: TGCAGTGCTGGGAAAGGGGGAGCTGGCTACACCTTC. Its protein product is CSAGKGGAGYTF. This chain uses TRBV20-1 with TRBJ1-2, with a possible D match to TRBD1 (6 bases). Looked up from germline, CDR1 is DFQATT and CDR2 is SNEGSKA (reference sequence). The CDR3 extends over 12 amino acids. The germline V and J ends were trimmed by 5 bases and 7 bases, with 14 bases remaining between them.

CDR3 bases: TGTGCCAGCAGCCCCCGGACATACAGGGCAGATACGCAGTATTTT. Residues: CASSPRTYRADTQYF. V is TRBV7-2 and J is TRBJ2-3, with D perhaps matching TRBD1 (6 bases). The CDR3 loop spans 15 amino acids. Between the trimmed V and J ends, which lost 5 bases and 4 bases, there was a span of 16 bases. Germline values: CDR1 SGHTA, CDR2 FQGNSA.

This clonotype turned up a few times. The chain recombines TRBV4-3 with TRBJ1-2; D remains unclear. The germline V gene encodes CDR1 LGHNA and CDR2 YSLEER. V lost 0 bases and J lost 4, with 6 bases in between. This CDR3 region has 13 residues. The CDR3 region has the DNA TGCGCCAGCAGCCAAGATGGCAGCTATGGCTACACCTTC. As protein: CASSQDGSYGYTF.

This clonotype turned up a few times. The gene calls are TRBV14 and TRBJ2-1; TRBD2 matches at 11 bases. The CDR3 consists of 16 residues. The germline V gene has CDR1 SGHDN and CDR2 FVKESK. With V trimmed by 6 bases and J by 7 bases, 11 bases remained unmatched. CDR3 in amino acids: CASSTIAGGPVNEQFF. The CDR3 region has the DNA TGTGCCAGCAGTACGATAGCGGGAGGGCCGGTGAATGAGCAGTTCTTC.

The chain carries TRBV7-2 and TRBJ2-1; D may be TRBD1 or TRBD2 (5 bases each). CDR1 and CDR2 from the germline V gene are SGHTA and FQGNSA. The CDR3 extends over 15 amino acids. With 5 bases removed from V and 0 bases from J, the gap between germline ends came to 11 bases. CDR3: CASSRGPNSYNEQFF. The DNA for the CDR3 is TGTGCCAGCAGCCGGGGACCTAACTCCTACAATGAGCAGTTCTTC.

The sample holds a few counts of this clonotype. Compared with germline, one end of the junction differs, possibly owing to a read error. The CDR3 spells CSARGGAFGGYTF. The DNA for the CDR3 is TGCAGTGCAAGAGGAGGGGCATTTGGTGGCTACACCTTC. This chain connects TRBV20-1 to TRBJ1-2, with TRBD1 as a possible D gene (5 bases). The germline V gene has CDR1 DFQATT and CDR2 SNEGSKA (reference sequence). This CDR3 contains 13 residues.

This clonotype has just a few counts. This rearrangement joins TRBV18 to TRBJ2-5, with 7 positions matching TRBD2. The CDR3 runs 14 residues. Germline V gene data show CDR1 as KGHSH and CDR2 as LQKENI. Trimming removed 6 bases from V and 5 bases from J; junction bases left unmatched: 9. Here the CDR3 reads CASSPGLPQETQYF. The DNA for the CDR3 is TGTGCCAGCTCCCCGGGACTACCCCAGGAGACCCAGTACTTC.

This clonotype was detected only a few times. The chain joins TRBV28 to TRBJ2-5; D possibly matches TRBD1 or TRBD2 (5 bases each). Germline V gene lookup returns CDR1 MDHEN and CDR2 SYDVKM. Trimming removed 5 bases from V and 0 bases from J, with 10 bases in between. This CDR3 spans 14 amino acids. CDR3: CASSPQGHQETQYF. For the CDR3, the DNA is TGTGCCAGCAGTCCGCAGGGACACCAAGAGACCCAGTACTTC.

There are a few counts of this clonotype. This chain joins TRBV7-2 and TRBJ2-4; D is uncertain. The CDR3 is 14 residues long. V lost 1 base and J 7 bases, leaving 11 bases between the germline ends. The germline V gene encodes CDR1 SGHTA and CDR2 FQGNSA. The CDR3 here is CASSLGVWANIQYF. The DNA of the CDR3 is TGTGCCAGCAGCTTAGGAGTTTGGGCGAACATTCAGTACTTC.

The table lists this clonotype with a few counts. V and J are TRBV4-2 and TRBJ2-1, with 7 bases identical to TRBD2. This CDR3 is 16 amino acids long. CDR1 and CDR2 from the germline V gene are LGHNA and YNFKEQ. Trimming cost V 5 bases and J 1 base; bases outside gene matches: 8. CDR3 sequence: CASSSAGERSYNEQFF. The CDR3, as DNA: TGTGCCAGCAGCTCCGCGGGAGAGAGGTCCTACAATGAGCAGTTCTTC.

V gene TRBV5-1 combines with J gene TRBJ2-1, with D tentatively TRBD2 (5 bases). V dropped 4 bases and J dropped 0 bases, with 11 bases sitting between them. Germline CDR1 and CDR2: SGHRS and YFSETQ. The CDR3 spans 15 residues. CDR3 residues: CASSQAVLSYNEQFF. In DNA form, the CDR3 reads TGCGCCAGCAGCCAAGCGGTACTCTCCTACAATGAGCAGTTCTTC.

This clonotype was seen ten or more times. The genes are TRBV7-2 and TRBJ1-5; tentatively, D is TRBD1 (6 bases). The germline V and J ends were trimmed by 2 bases and 4 bases, with 12 bases remaining between them. CDR1 and CDR2 from the germline V gene are SGHTA and FQGNSA. There are 15 residues in the CDR3. Here the CDR3 reads CASSLSGQGNQPQHF. The CDR3 DNA is TGTGCCAGCAGCTTAAGTGGGCAGGGGAATCAGCCCCAGCATTTT. The full variable domain, its missing parts supplied by reference TRBV7-2 and TRBJ1-5, is GAGVSQSPSNKVTEKGKDVELRCDPISGHTALYWYRQSLGQGLEFLIYFQGNSAPDKSGLPSDRFSAERTGGSVSTLTIQRTQQEDSAVYLCASSLSGQGNQPQHFGDGTRLSIL.

DNA of the CDR3: TGCAGTGCTAGAGACTGGGTCCCCAGGGGCACAGATACGCAGTATTTT. Translating it yields CSARDWVPRGTDTQYF. V and J are TRBV20-1 and TRBJ2-3; D may be TRBD1 (5 bases). Trimming stripped 0 bases from V and 1 base from J, with 14 bases between. Germline CDR1 is DFQATT and CDR2 is SNEGSKA (reference sequence). This CDR3 is built from 16 residues.

This clonotype came up a few times. The gene calls are TRBV6-5 and TRBJ1-1, with D uncertain. This CDR3 comprises 14 residues. Germline V gives CDR1 MNHEY, CDR2 SVGAGI. V was clipped by 4 bases and J by 4 bases, with 13 bases between them. The CDR3 protein is CASSSNPGATEAFF. The CDR3 nucleotides read TGTGCCAGCAGTTCGAACCCCGGCGCCACTGAAGCTTTCTTT.

This clonotype was found once. The chain couples TRBV2 to TRBJ1-3, with 7 bases matching TRBD1. The germline V gene encodes CDR1 SNHLY and CDR2 FYNNEI. V was pared by 0 bases and J by 11 bases, with 4 bases of the junction left unmatched. The CDR3 extends over 13 amino acids. The CDR3 DNA reads as TGTGCCAGCAGTGAAGCGGGACAGCCCTCCATATATTTT. Protein sequence: CASSEAGQPSIYF.

This clonotype was observed at least ten times. V is TRBV29-1 and J is TRBJ2-5, with D possibly TRBD2 on 6 matching bases. The germline gives CDR1 SQVTM, CDR2 ANQGSEA. Between the trimmed V and J ends, which lost 4 bases and 4 bases, there was a span of 10 bases. The CDR3 is made up of 12 amino acids. This chain's CDR3 is CSVVLGGETQYF. In nucleotides, the CDR3 is TGCAGCGTTGTCTTGGGAGGAGAGACCCAGTACTTC.

CDR3: CASSLNRNTEAFF. CDR3 coding DNA: TGTGCCAGCAGCTTAAACCGGAACACTGAAGCTTTCTTT. The chain combines TRBV7-3 with TRBJ1-1; D is unclear. Germline values: CDR1 SGHTA, CDR2 FQGTGA. Between the trimmed V and J ends, which lost 1 base and 1 base, there was a span of 4 bases. This CDR3 spans 13 amino acids.

The gene calls are TRBV2 and TRBJ2-1, with 10 bases matching TRBD2. CDR3 length: 15 amino acids. The junction had 8 bases not matched to a gene; V was cut back by 5 bases and J by 7 bases. CDR1 and CDR2 (germline): SNHLY, FYNNEI. The CDR3 region has the DNA TGTGCCAGCAGTTCCGGGACTAGCGTCTCAAATGAGCAGTTCTTC. Its protein product is CASSSGTSVSNEQFF.

The chain carries TRBV5-5 and TRBJ2-1; maybe TRBD1 (6 bases). The germline V gene has CDR1 SGHKS and CDR2 YYEKEE (reference sequence). The CDR3 runs to 16 residues. V lost 3 bases and J 4 bases, leaving 17 bases between the germline ends. The CDR3 reads CASSSGTLSLYNEQFF. CDR3 sequence (DNA): TGTGCCAGCAGCTCAGGGACACTTTCGCTATACAATGAGCAGTTCTTC.

The chain has TRBV9 and TRBJ2-5; 7 bases line up with TRBD1. CDR1 and CDR2 (germline): SGDLS, YYNGEE. The V segment lost 4 bases and the J segment 11 bases; nucleotides outside the gene matches: 14. This CDR3 region has 14 residues. The CDR3 protein is CASSSHDRDHEQYF. The CDR3 coding sequence is TGTGCCAGCAGCTCCCACGACAGGGACCATGAGCAGTACTTC. The variable domain in full, with the rest retrieved from reference TRBV9 and TRBJ2-5, is DSGVTQTPKHLITATGQRVTLRCSPRSGDLSVYWYQQSLDQGLQFLIQYYNGEERAKGNILERFSAQQFPDLHSELNLSSLELGDSALYFCASSSHDRDHEQYFGPGTRLLVL.

There are a few counts of this clonotype. The chain is built from TRBV9 and TRBJ2-7; 9 bases line up with TRBD1. The CDR3 totals 14 residues. Germline CDR1 reads SGDLS; CDR2 reads YYNGEE. J gave up 4 bases and V 4 bases, and 6 bases lay outside the gene matches. CDR3 in DNA: TGTGCCAGCAGCAGCCGGGACAGGGAGTACGAGCAGTACTTC. It encodes CASSSRDREYEQYF. Based on the CDR3 plus reference TRBV9 and TRBJ2-7, the full variable domain is DSGVTQTPKHLITATGQRVTLRCSPRSGDLSVYWYQQSLDQGLQFLIQYYNGEERAKGNILERFSAQQFPDLHSELNLSSLELGDSALYFCASSSRDREYEQYFGPGTRLTVT.

The J gene is TRBJ1-1, the V gene TRBV29-1; D remains ambiguous. The germline gives CDR1 SQVTM, CDR2 ANQGSEA. V dropped 7 bases and J dropped 1 base, with 7 bases sitting between them. CDR3 length: 11 amino acids. CDR3 sequence reads: CSALENTEAFF. The CDR3 DNA reads TGCAGCGCCCTAGAGAACACTGAAGCTTTCTTT.